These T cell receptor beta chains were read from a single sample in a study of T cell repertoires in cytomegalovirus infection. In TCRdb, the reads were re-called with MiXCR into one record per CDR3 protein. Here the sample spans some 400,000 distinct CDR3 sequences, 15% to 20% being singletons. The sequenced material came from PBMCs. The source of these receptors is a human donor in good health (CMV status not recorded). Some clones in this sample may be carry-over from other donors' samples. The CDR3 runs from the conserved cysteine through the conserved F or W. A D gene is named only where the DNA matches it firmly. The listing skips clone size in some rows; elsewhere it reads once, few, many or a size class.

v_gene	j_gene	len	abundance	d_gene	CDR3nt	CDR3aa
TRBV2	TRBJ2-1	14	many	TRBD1	TGTGCCAGCAGAGGGGACAGCTACTACAATGAGCAGTTCTTC	CASRGDSYYNEQFF
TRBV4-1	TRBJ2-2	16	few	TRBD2	TGCGCCAGCAGCCAGGAGCCGATTAGCGGGAGGAAGGAGCTGTTTTTT	CASSQEPISGRKELFF
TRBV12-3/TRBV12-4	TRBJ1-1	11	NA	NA	TGTGCCAGCAGTTTATATGACAGACTGGGCTTT	CASSLYDRLGF
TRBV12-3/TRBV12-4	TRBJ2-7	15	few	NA	TGTGCCAGCAGCCCCGGGTCAGAATACGGAGACGAGCAGTACTTC	CASSPGSEYGDEQYF
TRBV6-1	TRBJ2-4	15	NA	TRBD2	TGTGCCAGCAGTGAAGCGCCGACTAGCGGGAACATTCAGTACTTC	CASSEAPTSGNIQYF
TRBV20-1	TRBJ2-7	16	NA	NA	TGCAGTGCTAGAGATGAAGCGGGCCTAGCGATTTACGAGCAGTACTTC	CSARDEAGLAIYEQYF
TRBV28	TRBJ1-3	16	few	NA	TGTGCCAGCAGTTTAGTTCAGGGGTTCTCTGGAAACACCATATATTTT	CASSLVQGFSGNTIYF
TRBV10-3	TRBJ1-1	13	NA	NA	TGTGCCACCGGCCCTATGGAGAACACTGAAGCTTTCTTT	CATGPMENTEAFF
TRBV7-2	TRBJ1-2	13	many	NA	TGTGCCAGCAGCTTAATGGGGAGCTATGGCTACACCTTC	CASSLMGSYGYTF
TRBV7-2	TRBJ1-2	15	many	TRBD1	TGTGCCAGCAGCCAGGGGGGACAGAGCATTAGGGGCTACACCTTC	CASSQGGQSIRGYTF
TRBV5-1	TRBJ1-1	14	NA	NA	TGCGCCAGCAGCTTGGCCGGAAGAGCCTCCGGGGCTTTCTTT	CASSLAGRASGAFF
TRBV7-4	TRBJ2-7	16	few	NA	TGTGCCAGCAGCATGACGGCAGGGGAAAGGGCCTACGAGCAGTACTTC	CASSMTAGERAYEQYF
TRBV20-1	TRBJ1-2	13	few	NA	TGCAGTGCTAGAGACATAGACAGGCAGAGCTACACCTTC	CSARDIDRQSYTF
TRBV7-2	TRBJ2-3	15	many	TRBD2	TGTGCCAGCAGCTTAATGAGTAGCGGGAGGGCCTCGCAGTATTTT	CASSLMSSGRASQYF
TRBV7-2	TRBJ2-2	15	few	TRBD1	TGTGCCAGCGCTACAGGGGGCGCAAACACCGGGGAGCTGTTTTTT	CASATGGANTGELFF
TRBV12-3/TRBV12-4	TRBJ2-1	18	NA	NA	TGTGCCAGCAGTTCCCCCCTTGCGGGTTGGAGCTCCTGCAATGAGCAGTTCTTC	CASSSPLAGWSSCNEQFF
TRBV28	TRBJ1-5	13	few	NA	TGTGCCAGCTCGGACGGAGCGGGTACGACCCAGCATTTT	CASSDGAGTTQHF
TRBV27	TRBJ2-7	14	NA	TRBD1	TGTGCCAGCAGTTTGGTGACAGGGGATTACGAGCAGTACTTC	CASSLVTGDYEQYF
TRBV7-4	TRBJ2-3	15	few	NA	TGTGCCAGCAGCTTAGCGCATCCAGACACAGATACGCAGTATTTT	CASSLAHPDTDTQYF
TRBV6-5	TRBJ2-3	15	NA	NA	TGTGCCAGCAGTTACTCCCAGGGCCCGCCAGATACGCAGTATTTT	CASSYSQGPPDTQYF
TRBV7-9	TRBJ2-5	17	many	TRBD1	TGTGCCAGCAGCTCACAGGGCGGTGACAGGGGACGGGAGACCCAGTACTTC	CASSSQGGDRGRETQYF
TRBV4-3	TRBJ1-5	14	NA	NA	TGCGCCAGCAGCCAATTTTTGATCAATCAGCCCCAGCATTTT	CASSQFLINQPQHF
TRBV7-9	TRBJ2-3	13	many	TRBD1	TGTGCCAGCAGCCCGACAGGGCCAGATACGCAGTATTTT	CASSPTGPDTQYF
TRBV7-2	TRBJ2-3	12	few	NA	TGTGCCAGCAGCTTCAACACAGATACGCAGTATTTT	CASSFNTDTQYF
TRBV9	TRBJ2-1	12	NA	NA	TGTGCCAGCAGCGTCTTGGGCAATGAGCAGTTCTTC	CASSVLGNEQFF
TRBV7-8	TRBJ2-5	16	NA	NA	TGTGCCAGCGGGCATGGGGTGGGGGCGCCTCTCGAGACCCAGTACTTC	CASGHGVGAPLETQYF
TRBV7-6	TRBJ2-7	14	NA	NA	TGTGCCAGCAGCCCGAATGTGCTATCCTACGAGCAGTACTTC	CASSPNVLSYEQYF
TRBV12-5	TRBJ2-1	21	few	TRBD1	TGTGCTAGTGGTTACATTCGGGACAGGGGAGGATATCGTGGCTACCGCAATGAGCAGTTCTTC	CASGYIRDRGGYRGYRNEQFF
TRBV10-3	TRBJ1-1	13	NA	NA	TGTGCCACAGGAGTTGGGGGGGCAACTGAAGCTTTCTTT	CATGVGGATEAFF
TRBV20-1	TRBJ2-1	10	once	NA	TGCAGTGCTAGCGTAAATGAGCAGTTCTTC	CSASVNEQFF
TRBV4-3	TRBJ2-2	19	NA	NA	TGCGCCAGCAGCCAAGAAGGAAGCCTCTCTCGTAAGAACACCGGGGAGCTGTTTTTT	CASSQEGSLSRKNTGELFF
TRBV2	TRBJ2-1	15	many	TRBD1	TGTGCCAGCAGTACAACGGGACAGGGTCTCAATGAGCAGTTCTTC	CASSTTGQGLNEQFF
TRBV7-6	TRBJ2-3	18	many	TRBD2	TGTGCCAGCAGCTCGGGACTTTCTTCTCTAGCGGGGGAAGATACGCAGTATTTT	CASSSGLSSLAGEDTQYF
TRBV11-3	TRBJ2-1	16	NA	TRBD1	TGTGCCAGCAGCTTAGGGACAGGGGGCCTAGCTGATGAGCAGTTCTTC	CASSLGTGGLADEQFF
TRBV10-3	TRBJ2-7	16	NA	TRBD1	TGTGCCATCAGTGAGAGCTCCGGGACAGGGGTGGCCGAGCAGTACTTC	CAISESSGTGVAEQYF
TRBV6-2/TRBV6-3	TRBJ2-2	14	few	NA	TGTGCCAGTCACGGGACTCTTAACACCGGGGAGCTGTTTTTT	CASHGTLNTGELFF
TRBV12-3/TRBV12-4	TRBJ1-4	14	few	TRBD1	TGTGCCAGCAGGTTACAGGGGGGGGGTGAAAAACTGTTTTTT	CASRLQGGGEKLFF
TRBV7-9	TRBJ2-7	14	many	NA	TGTGCCAGCAGCCGGCCTGAGGGGACCTACGAGCAGTACTTC	CASSRPEGTYEQYF
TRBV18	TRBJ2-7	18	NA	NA	TGTGCCAGCTCACCGGGACCCTCGGCACTACCGGCTGACTACGAGCAGTACTTC	CASSPGPSALPADYEQYF
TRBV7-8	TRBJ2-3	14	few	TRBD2	TGTGCCAGCTCAACAGCGGGAGCGCGGGATACGCAGTATTTT	CASSTAGARDTQYF
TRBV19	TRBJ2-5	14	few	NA	TGTGCCAGTAGTGTCCTACCGTTCCAAGAGACCCAGTACTTC	CASSVLPFQETQYF
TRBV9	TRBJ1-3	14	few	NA	TGTGCCAGCAGCGTAGATTTCTCTGGAAACACCATATATTTT	CASSVDFSGNTIYF
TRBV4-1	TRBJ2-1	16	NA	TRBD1	TGCGCCAGCAGCCAAACCGGACAGGGGAATTACAATGAGCAGTTCTTC	CASSQTGQGNYNEQFF
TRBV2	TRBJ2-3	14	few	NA	TGTGCCAGCATCCAAGGACTCCCTACAGATACGCAGTATTTT	CASIQGLPTDTQYF
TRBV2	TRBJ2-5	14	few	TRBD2	TGTGCCAGCACCCTCGGCGGGAGGGCTGAGACCCAGTACTTC	CASTLGGRAETQYF
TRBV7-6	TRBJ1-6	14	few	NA	TGTGCCAGCAGCACCAGGGAAAACGGCTCACCCCTCCACTTT	CASSTRENGSPLHF
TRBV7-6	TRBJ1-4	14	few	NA	TGTGCCAGCAGCTCCTCTCCAGGGACCGGAAAACTGTTTTTT	CASSSSPGTGKLFF
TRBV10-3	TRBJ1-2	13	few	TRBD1	TGTGCCATCAGAATGGGACAGGACTCTGGCTACACCTTC	CAIRMGQDSGYTF
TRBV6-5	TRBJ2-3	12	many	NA	TGTGCCAGCAGGGGAGTAACAGATACGCAGTATTTT	CASRGVTDTQYF
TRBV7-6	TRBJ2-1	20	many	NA	TGTGCCAGCAGCTTACCGGAGGGGGCATTCGTAACACCCGAGGGCAATGAGCAGTTCTTC	CASSLPEGAFVTPEGNEQFF
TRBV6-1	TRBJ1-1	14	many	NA	TGTGCCAGCAGTGAAAGGGGATGGAACACTGAAGCTTTCTTT	CASSERGWNTEAFF